The sequence of this T cell receptor beta chain was determined in a study of OX40 agonist ivuxolimab in advanced cancers. Study information: Three individuals attained partial responses, comprising one hepatocellular carcinoma case and two cutaneous melanoma cases.

The CDR3 contains 21 residues. J was trimmed by 0 bases and V by 4 bases; bases with no gene match: 24. Germline V CDR1 and CDR2: SQVTM, ANQGSEA. Sequencing was performed with immunoSEQ multiplex PCR; in TCRdb, only in-frame clones are kept and a portion is missing. The data hold around 140,000 clones, with 90% observed a single time. Concerning this clone: The target antigen is unknown.

Whole-study findings and limits: Expansion of clones was among the lowest in partial responders at 0.1-3.0 mg/kg. Both CD4+ and CD8+ T cell populations in blood had undergone clonal expansion by week 6 at 0.1 to 3.0 mg/kg.

The material was CD4+ or CD8+ T cells sorted from blood, obtained in a trial of the OX40 agonist ivuxolimab. J is TRBJ2-7 and V is TRBV29-1; TRBD2 aligns across 10 bases. The sequence came from an adult with an advanced solid tumor such as melanoma, head and neck, liver or kidney cancer. In nucleotides, the CDR3 is TGCAGCGTTGTTGGGCTAGCGGGAGTGGGCGGGAGGCCCTTCAGCTCCTACGAGCAGTACTTC. Protein product: CSVVGLAGVGGRPFSSYEQYF.